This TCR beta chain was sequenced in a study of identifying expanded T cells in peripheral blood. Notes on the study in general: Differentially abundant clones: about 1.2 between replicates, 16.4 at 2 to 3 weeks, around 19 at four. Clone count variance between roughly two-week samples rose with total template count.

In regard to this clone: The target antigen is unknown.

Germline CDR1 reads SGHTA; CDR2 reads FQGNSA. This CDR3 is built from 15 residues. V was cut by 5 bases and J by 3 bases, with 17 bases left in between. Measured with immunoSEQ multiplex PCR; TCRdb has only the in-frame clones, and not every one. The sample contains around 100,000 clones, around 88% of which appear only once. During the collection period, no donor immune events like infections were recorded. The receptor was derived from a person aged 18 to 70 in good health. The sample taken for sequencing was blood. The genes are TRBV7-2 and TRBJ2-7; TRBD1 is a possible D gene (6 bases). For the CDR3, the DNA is TGTGCCAGCAGCGGTGGGGACATGGCGCTCTACGAGCAGTACTTC. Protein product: CASSGGDMALYEQYF.